This TCR beta chain was retrieved from a study of blood T cell repertoires in COVID-19. Looking at the study overall: Spain, Italy and the United States supplied samples that represented acute and convalescent COVID-19.

Using immunoSEQ multiplex PCR, the repertoire was profiled, and TCRdb retains in-frame clones only, with some absent. The sample consists of 200,000 or so clones, less than 90% of them appearing once. The sequence was collected from a human donor in a cohort sampled during active COVID-19. Sequencing used peripheral blood.

The CDR3 DNA reads TGTGCCAGCAGCTTACTAGCGGGAGAGGGGAATGAGCAGTTCTTC. Amino acids: CASSLLAGEGNEQFF. The chain carries TRBV7-2 and TRBJ2-1; 10 positions agree with TRBD2. V lost 2 bases to trimming and J lost 7 bases; unmatched junction nucleotides: 5. CDR3 length equals 15 residues. Germline assignment: CDR1 SGHTA and CDR2 FQGNSA. The variable domain in full, completed from reference TRBV7-2 and TRBJ2-1, reads GAGVSQSPSNKVTEKGKDVELRCDPISGHTALYWYRQSLGQGLEFLIYFQGNSAPDKSGLPSDRFSAERTGGSVSTLTIQRTQQEDSAVYLCASSLLAGEGNEQFFGPGTRLTVL.